This record looks at one TCR beta chain sequence and its context. Antigen: not known. The sample originates from a study of cytomegalovirus exposure and HLA in healthy donors. Whole-study results and caveats: Further analysis, carried out later, found HLA-associated TCR beta chains more clonally expanded than equally common other chains.

V dropped 6 bases and J dropped 5 bases, with 8 bases sitting between them. The CDR3 runs 13 residues. Germline CDR1 and CDR2: SGHTA and FQGNSA. The PCR was carried out with 60 Vbeta primers and 13 Jbeta primers. Profiled with immunoSEQ multiplex PCR; TCRdb holds only in-frame clones, not every one. There are around 100,000 clones in the sample, with approximately 0.6% held by the top ten. The TCR comes from a man aged 50-59 years in good health and CMV-seronegative. This sequence joins TRBV7-2 and TRBJ1-6; no definite D call. Sequenced input: PBMCs. Here the CDR3 reads CASSLSNNSPLHF. Here the CDR3 DNA reads TGTGCCAGCAGTCTTAGCAATAATTCACCCCTCCACTTT. Using reference TRBV7-2 and TRBJ1-6 for the parts outside the CDR3, the full variable domain is GAGVSQSPSNKVTEKGKDVELRCDPISGHTALYWYRQSLGQGLEFLIYFQGNSAPDKSGLPSDRFSAERTGGSVSTLTIQRTQQEDSAVYLCASSLSNNSPLHFGNGTRLTVT.